These 7 T cell receptor beta chains came from one sample sequenced in a study of T cell changes during pregnancy in multiple sclerosis. Profiling relied on immunoSEQ multiplex PCR, and the TCRdb table lists in-frame clones only, not all of them. The sample includes around 40,000 clones, 90% to 95% of them seen just once. The specimen comprised CD8+ T cells from peripheral blood mononuclear cells, sampled in the third trimester of pregnancy. The source of these receptors is a female donor with multiple sclerosis, enrolled in a pregnancy study.

This clone was seen once. CDR3: CASSFNFGDGLETQYF. CDR3 DNA sequence: TGTGCCAGCAGCTTTAATTTTGGCGATGGGCTTGAGACCCAGTACTTC. J is TRBJ2-5 and V is TRBV7-9; D is uncertain. Germline V gene sequence: CDR1 SEHNR, CDR2 FQNEAQ (reference sequence). The CDR3 contains 16 residues. V dropped 3 bases and J dropped 5 bases, with 19 bases sitting between them.

The V call is TRBV13, the J call TRBJ1-6; TRBD1 is a possible D gene (5 bases). The CDR3 has 12 amino acids. Germline lookup yields CDR1 PRHDT and CDR2 FYEKMQ (reference sequence). Between the trimmed V and J ends, which lost 3 bases and 9 bases, there was a span of 6 bases. CDR3 region: CASSFGGSPLHF. CDR3 coding DNA: TGTGCCAGCAGCTTCGGGGGTTCACCCCTCCACTTT. The entire variable domain, with the rest obtained from reference TRBV13 and TRBJ1-6, is as follows: AAGVIQSPRHLIKEKRETATLKCYPIPRHDTVYWYQQGPGQDPQFLISFYEKMQSDKGSIPDRFSAQQFSDYHSELNMSSLELGDSALYFCASSFGGSPLHFGNGTRLTVT.

The chain links TRBV4-2 to TRBJ2-5, with D perhaps matching TRBD2 (5 bases). The CDR3 is 15 residues long. Germline assignment: CDR1 LGHNA and CDR2 YNFKEQ. Trimming took 4 bases from V and 3 from J, leaving 15 bases between them. CDR3 sequence reads: CASSLFSMEEETQYF. The CDR3 bases are TGTGCCAGCAGCCTATTCTCAATGGAGGAAGAGACCCAGTACTTC.

The chain combines TRBV19 with TRBJ1-1; D is perhaps TRBD1 (5 bases). V shed 5 bases and J shed 0 bases, with 7 bases lying between them. Germline values: CDR1 LNHDA, CDR2 SQIVND (reference sequence). The length of the CDR3 is 13 residues. Written as DNA, the CDR3 is TGTGCCAGTAGTCCAGGGATGAACACTGAAGCTTTCTTT. Its protein product is CASSPGMNTEAFF.

This chain links TRBV4-2 with TRBJ2-2; 9 bases line up with TRBD1. The V gene's germline CDR1 is LGHNA and CDR2 YNFKEQ. The CDR3 is 17 residues long. V shed 0 bases and J 10 bases; nucleotides not matched to a gene: 12. The CDR3 is CASSQDIVGQGSVELFF. CDR3 DNA: TGTGCCAGCAGCCAAGATATTGTTGGACAGGGGAGTGTGGAGCTGTTTTTT.

This clone has only one observation. This rearrangement joins TRBV7-9 to TRBJ2-7; 8 bases agree with TRBD1. This CDR3 spans 14 amino acids. J was trimmed by 5 bases and V by 4 bases; bases with no gene match: 7. CDR1 and CDR2 from the germline V gene are SEHNR and FQNEAQ (reference sequence). The CDR3 nucleotides read TGTGCCAGCAGCTCAGGGGGCCCGTTCAACGAGCAGTACTTC. This translates into CASSSGGPFNEQYF.

The CDR3 coding sequence is TGTGCCAGCTCACCTGCGCGAGGCACCAGCTCCTACAATGAGCAGTTCTTC. This sequence encodes CASSPARGTSSYNEQFF. The chain combines TRBV18 with TRBJ2-1, with D unresolved. Per the germline V gene, CDR1 is KGHSH and CDR2 is LQKENI. The germline V and J ends were trimmed by 3 bases and 0 bases, with 15 bases remaining between them. The CDR3 contains 17 residues.